This is a list of T cell receptor beta chains from one sample in a study of cytomegalovirus exposure and HLA in healthy donors. Assay used: immunoSEQ multiplex PCR; TCRdb lists only in-frame clones, some missing. This sample yields about 230,000 clones, of which roughly 90% are seen a single time; roughly 1% belongs to the top ten. The sequenced sample consisted of PBMCs. These receptors originate from a woman aged 18-30 years in good health and CMV-seronegative. Both conserved end residues are part of each CDR3. D genes are given only for firm matches. Where a row states a size, it is once, few, many or the class of an expanded clone; other rows omit it.

CDR3 protein,CDR3 DNA,D gene,clone size,J gene,V gene
CASSSLAGVRTDTQYF,TGTGCCAGCAGCTCTTTAGCGGGGGTACGCACAGATACGCAGTATTTT,TRBD2,-,TRBJ2-3,TRBV11-2
CASSWMEGVYTF,TGTGCCAGCAGCTGGATGGAGGGAGTCTACACCTTC,-,-,TRBJ1-2,TRBV7-2
CASERDSLTDTQYF,TGCGCCAGCGAAAGAGACTCCCTAACAGATACGCAGTATTTT,-,-,TRBJ2-3,TRBV5-1
CASSTSTGAGGQETQYF,TGTGCCAGCAGCACGTCTACAGGGGCAGGGGGACAAGAGACCCAGTACTTC,TRBD1,-,TRBJ2-5,TRBV11-3
CASSDEPHSYNEQFF,TGTGCCAGCAGTGACGAACCACACTCCTACAATGAGCAGTTCTTC,-,-,TRBJ2-1,TRBV6-4
CASRDRGGNSPLHF,TGCGCCAGCAGGGACAGGGGCGGTAATTCACCCCTCCACTTT,TRBD1,-,TRBJ1-6,TRBV4-1
CASSANREANYGYTF,TGTGCCAGCAGCGCCAACAGGGAAGCTAACTATGGCTACACCTTC,-,-,TRBJ1-2,TRBV5-8
CASSQDPTVSYNSPLHF,TGCGCCAGCAGCCAAGATCCTACGGTATCCTATAATTCACCCCTCCACTTT,-,-,TRBJ1-6,TRBV4-3
CASSQDLPALNTEAFF,TGTGCCAGCAGCCAAGATTTGCCCGCGTTGAACACTGAAGCTTTCTTT,-,-,TRBJ1-1,TRBV4-2
CASSLRLAGGSYEQYF,TGTGCCAGCAGCTTGAGACTAGCGGGGGGTTCCTACGAGCAGTACTTC,TRBD2,-,TRBJ2-7,TRBV7-6
CASSLRQYGTEAFF,TGCGCCAGCAGCTTGAGACAGTACGGGACTGAAGCTTTCTTT,-,few,TRBJ1-1,TRBV5-1
CASSKRTSGNTDTQYF,TGTGCCAGCAGCAAGAGGACTAGCGGCAACACAGATACGCAGTATTTT,-,-,TRBJ2-3,TRBV21-1
CASSLGTSAPYEQYF,TGTGCCAGCAGCTTAGGGACTAGCGCTCCCTACGAGCAGTACTTC,TRBD2,-,TRBJ2-7,TRBV11-2
CASSFSLQGAAGYTF,TGTGCCAGCAGCTTTAGCTTACAGGGGGCCGCTGGCTACACCTTC,TRBD1,-,TRBJ1-2,TRBV5-4
CASSQGLSEEADTQYF,TGCGCCAGCAGCCAAGGTCTGTCCGAGGAAGCAGATACGCAGTATTTT,-,once,TRBJ2-3,TRBV4-3
CASSSVKTGTDGYTF,TGTGCCAGCAGCTCCGTCAAGACCGGGACAGATGGCTACACCTTC,TRBD1,-,TRBJ1-2,TRBV11-2
CASSLGLAGSPSSAQYF,TGCGCCAGCAGCTTGGGACTAGCGGGTTCCCCATCCTCGGCCCAGTACTTC,TRBD2,-,TRBJ2-5,TRBV5-1
CAWGRNTEAFF,TGTGCCTGGGGTAGAAACACTGAAGCTTTCTTT,-,-,TRBJ1-1,TRBV30
CASSLVPGITYEQYF,TGTGCCAGCAGCTTAGTGCCAGGGATAACCTACGAGCAGTACTTC,-,-,TRBJ2-7,TRBV7-2
CAWRSTSYNEQFF,TGTGCCTGGAGATCCACAAGCTACAATGAGCAGTTCTTC,-,-,TRBJ2-1,TRBV30
CASSVAVSNQPQHF,TGTGCCAGCAGCGTCGCAGTTAGCAATCAGCCCCAGCATTTT,-,-,TRBJ1-5,TRBV5-5
CACGTTKNIQYF,TGTGCGTGCGGGACTACCAAAAACATTCAGTACTTC,TRBD2,-,TRBJ2-4,TRBV6-6
CASSFTGGTEAFF,TGTGCCAGCAGTTTTACAGGGGGCACTGAAGCTTTCTTT,TRBD1,-,TRBJ1-1,TRBV6-5
CASSLGGTGVKNIQYF,TGTGCCAGCAGCTTAGGAGGGACAGGGGTCAAAAACATTCAGTACTTC,TRBD1,-,TRBJ2-4,TRBV7-6
CASSLSGRSTGELFF,TGTGCCAGCAGCCTTAGCGGGAGGAGCACCGGGGAGCTGTTTTTT,TRBD2,-,TRBJ2-2,TRBV6-5
CASSEAGPVHEQYF,TGCGCCAGCAGTGAGGCGGGGCCGGTCCACGAGCAGTACTTC,-,-,TRBJ2-7,TRBV10-1
CASSPTGTGDYEQYF,TGTGCCAGCTCACCGACCGGGACAGGGGACTACGAGCAGTACTTC,TRBD1,few,TRBJ2-7,TRBV18
CASSPGGGGNEQFF,TGTGCCAGCAGTCCCGGTGGGGGAGGCAATGAGCAGTTCTTC,-,-,TRBJ2-1,TRBV2
CASSQLAGGSYEQYF,TGTGCCAGCAGCCAACTAGCGGGGGGTTCCTACGAGCAGTACTTC,TRBD2,-,TRBJ2-7,TRBV7-8
CSALTDTQYF,TGCAGCGCCCTCACAGATACGCAGTATTTT,-,-,TRBJ2-3,TRBV29-1
CASSFPGQIYGYTF,TGTGCCAGCAGCTTCCCGGGACAGATATATGGCTACACCTTC,TRBD1,once,TRBJ1-2,TRBV5-6
CASSSGTTLEGGELFF,TGTGCCAGCAGCTCCGGGACTACCCTTGAGGGCGGGGAGCTGTTTTTT,TRBD2,-,TRBJ2-2,TRBV6-6
CASSQAGGVYGANVLTF,TGCGCCAGCAGCCAAGCGGGAGGAGTTTACGGGGCCAACGTCCTGACTTTC,TRBD2,-,TRBJ2-6,TRBV4-1
CASTYQGYEQYF,TGTGCCAGCACCTACCAGGGTTACGAGCAGTACTTC,-,-,TRBJ2-7,TRBV11-3
CASSEHYEQYF,TGTGCCAGCAGTGAACACTACGAGCAGTACTTC,-,-,TRBJ2-7,TRBV6-1
CASSLALSGSYEQYF,TGCGCCAGCAGCTTGGCCCTCAGCGGATCCTACGAGCAGTACTTC,-,-,TRBJ2-7,TRBV5-1
CASSHRQGAAIGYTF,TGCGCCAGCAGCCACCGACAGGGAGCGGCTATTGGCTACACCTTC,TRBD1,-,TRBJ1-2,TRBV4-3
CASSFPTGQETQYF,TGTGCCAGCAGCTTCCCGACAGGTCAAGAGACCCAGTACTTC,-,-,TRBJ2-5,TRBV7-8
CASNPRSGGNQPQHF,TGCGCCAGCAATCCAAGGTCAGGTGGCAATCAGCCCCAGCATTTT,-,-,TRBJ1-5,TRBV4-1
CASNPRRQGVEKLFF,TGCGCCAGCAATCCACGGAGACAGGGGGTTGAAAAACTGTTTTTT,TRBD1,-,TRBJ1-4,TRBV4-1
CAIGQTVGYGYTF,TGTGCCATAGGACAGACGGTCGGCTATGGCTACACCTTC,-,-,TRBJ1-2,TRBV10-3
CASSSFGTPNTEAFF,TGTGCCAGCAGCTCCTTCGGGACACCGAACACTGAAGCTTTCTTT,-,-,TRBJ1-1,TRBV5-4
CSVARLAVSTDTQYF,TGCAGCGTGGCTAGACTAGCGGTTAGCACAGATACGCAGTATTTT,TRBD2,-,TRBJ2-3,TRBV29-1
CASSGETSYNEQFF,TGTGCCAGCTCGGGGGAAACCTCCTACAATGAGCAGTTCTTC,-,-,TRBJ2-1,TRBV2
CASNVPSSSTDTQYF,TGTGCCAGCAATGTCCCTAGCTCGAGCACAGATACGCAGTATTTT,-,-,TRBJ2-3,TRBV6-1
CASSLLAGAWSYNEQFF,TGCGCCAGCAGCTTGTTGGCGGGAGCTTGGTCCTACAATGAGCAGTTCTTC,TRBD2,-,TRBJ2-1,TRBV5-1
CASLRRAVLAYEQYF,TGTGCCAGCCTTCGGAGGGCCGTTCTAGCCTACGAGCAGTACTTC,-,-,TRBJ2-7,TRBV5-5
CATRTSGSLNEQFF,TGTGCCACCCGGACTAGCGGGAGTCTGAATGAGCAGTTCTTC,TRBD2,-,TRBJ2-1,TRBV10-3
CAISSSGFSTDTQYF,TGTGCCATCAGCTCATCAGGGTTTTCCACAGATACGCAGTATTTT,-,-,TRBJ2-3,TRBV10-3
CASSPGLSNTQYF,TGTGCCAGCAGCCCGGGACTCTCTAATACGCAGTATTTT,-,-,TRBJ2-3,TRBV7-6
CASSPRGLAGTDTQYF,TGTGCCAGTAGTCCTCGTGGCCTAGCGGGCACAGATACGCAGTATTTT,TRBD2,-,TRBJ2-3,TRBV19